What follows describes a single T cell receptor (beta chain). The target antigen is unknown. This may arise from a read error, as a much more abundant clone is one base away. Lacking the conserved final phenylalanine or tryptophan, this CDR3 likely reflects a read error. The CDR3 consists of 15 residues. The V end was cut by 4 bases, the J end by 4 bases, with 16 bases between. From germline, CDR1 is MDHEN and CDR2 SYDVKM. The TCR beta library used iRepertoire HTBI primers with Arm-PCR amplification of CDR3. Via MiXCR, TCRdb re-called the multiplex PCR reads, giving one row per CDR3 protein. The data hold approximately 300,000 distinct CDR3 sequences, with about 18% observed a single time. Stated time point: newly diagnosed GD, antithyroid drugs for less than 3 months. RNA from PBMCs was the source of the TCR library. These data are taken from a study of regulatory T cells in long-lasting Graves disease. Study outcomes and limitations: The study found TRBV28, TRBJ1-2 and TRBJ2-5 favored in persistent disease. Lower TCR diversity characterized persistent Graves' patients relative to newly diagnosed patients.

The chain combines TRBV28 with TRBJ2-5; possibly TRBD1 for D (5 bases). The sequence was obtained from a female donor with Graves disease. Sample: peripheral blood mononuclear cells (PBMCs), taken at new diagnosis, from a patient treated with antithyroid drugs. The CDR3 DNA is TGTGCCAGCAGTTCAGGGTCCCAAGGTGGAGAGACCCAGTACTCC. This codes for CASSSGSQGGETQYS.